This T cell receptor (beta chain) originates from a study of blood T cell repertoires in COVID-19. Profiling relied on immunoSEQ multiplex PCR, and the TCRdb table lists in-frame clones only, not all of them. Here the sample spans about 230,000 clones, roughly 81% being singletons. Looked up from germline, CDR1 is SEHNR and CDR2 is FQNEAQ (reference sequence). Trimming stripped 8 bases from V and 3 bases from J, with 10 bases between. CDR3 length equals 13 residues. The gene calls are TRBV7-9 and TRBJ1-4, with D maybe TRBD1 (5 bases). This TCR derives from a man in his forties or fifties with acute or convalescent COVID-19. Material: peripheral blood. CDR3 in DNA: TGTGCCAGCGCCGGCAGGGCTAATGAAAAACTGTTTTTT. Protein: CASAGRANEKLFF.